This T cell receptor (beta chain) was sequenced for a study of Ad26.COV2.S vaccination and SARS-CoV-2 variants. As for the study in general: Recipients of Ad26.COV2.S got it intramuscularly, once or twice 56 days apart. Study results and limitations: In TCR breadth and depth analyses, total T cell responses may have been underestimated.

Treatment reported: about 20 received Ad26.COV2.S at low or high dose, single or two shots; several received placebo; per-sample allocation not given. Specimens were obtained on day 63 following the first vaccine or placebo injection. Donor was an adult aged 18-55 years in Boston. TCRdb's copy holds only in-frame clones and misses some; the assay was immunoSEQ multiplex PCR. Of hundreds of thousands of clones in the sample, 80% to 95% were seen once. Notes on this clone: As yet, its antigen is unknown.

CDR1 is SGHDT and CDR2 is YYEEEE in the germline V gene. V was clipped by 1 base and J by 0 bases, with 10 bases between them. The CDR3 has 16 amino acids. This receptor was taken from a person between 18 and 59 years old who received the Ad26.COV2.S COVID-19 vaccine or a placebo. The V gene is TRBV5-6, the J gene TRBJ1-4; perhaps TRBD1 as D (6 bases). The sequencing here drew on peripheral blood, taken in a trial of Ad26.COV2.S vaccine versus placebo. For the CDR3, the DNA is TGTGCCAGCAGCTTGACAGGGCAAGCAACTAATGAAAAACTGTTTTTT. Translated, it gives CASSLTGQATNEKLFF.